Given below is one T cell receptor (beta chain) in context. Patients were ruled out by autoimmune disease history or systemic immunosuppression. This entry belongs to a study of OX40 agonist ivuxolimab in advanced cancers. Overall study context: All patients had ivuxolimab intravenously every 2 weeks at 0.01 to 10 mg/kg.

The CDR3 extends over 14 amino acids. V was cut by 3 bases and J by 2 bases, with 11 bases left in between. Germline V gene data show CDR1 as SGHNT and CDR2 as YYREEE (reference sequence). Assay: immunoSEQ multiplex PCR; the TCRdb copy retains only in-frame clones and omits some. The table records 62,000 or so clones, over 80% of them present only once. The material sequenced was CD4+ or CD8+ T cells sorted from blood, taken in a trial of the OX40 agonist ivuxolimab. The sequence came from an adult with an advanced solid tumor such as melanoma, head and neck, liver or kidney cancer. V usage is TRBV5-4 and J usage is TRBJ2-5, with D hard to call. The CDR3 is CASSWASLQETQYF. The DNA of the CDR3 is TGTGCCAGCAGCTGGGCCAGCCTACAAGAGACCCAGTACTTC.